This passage covers 31 T cell receptor beta chains from one sample sequenced in a study of tumor and adjacent non-tumor tissue in lung cancer. RNA was extracted from bulk tissue without any cell sorting. Three rounds of nested PCR, following a modified ARM-PCR protocol, produced the TCRbeta library. TCRdb passed the multiplex PCR reads through MiXCR, listing each CDR3 protein once. The sample carries 100,000 to 120,000 distinct CDR3 sequences, over 75% recorded once. Sequenced input: lung tumor tissue. The origin of the receptors is a man aged 65 to 79 with non-small cell lung cancer.

The V and J genes are TRBV14 and TRBJ1-2, with D possibly being TRBD1 (6 bases). V lost 5 bases and J 6 bases, leaving 19 bases between the germline ends. The CDR3 is 15 residues long. Germline lookup yields CDR1 SGHDN and CDR2 FVKESK. This CDR3 reads CASSVRQAPGDGYTF. The CDR3 DNA is TGTGCCAGCAGCGTCCGACAGGCCCCAGGAGATGGCTACACCTTC.

This clonotype came up many times. The V gene is TRBV5-1, the J gene TRBJ2-3, with TRBD2 identical over 11 bases. Per germline, CDR1 SGHRS and CDR2 YFSETQ. Trimming cost V 5 bases and J 4 bases; bases outside gene matches: 6. The CDR3 has 15 residues. The CDR3 region has the DNA TGCGCCAGCAGACGACTAGCGGGGTCATCAGATACGCAGTATTTT. Amino acids: CASRRLAGSSDTQYF.

As regards this clonotype: The CDR3 ends on some other residue instead of the conserved phenylalanine or tryptophan, so this is likely a read error. The chain employs TRBV6-1 and TRBJ1-6; no firm D call. Trimming took off 9 bases at V and 7 bases at J, with 13 bases between the two ends. Looked up from germline, CDR1 is MNHNS and CDR2 is SASEGT. This CDR3 is built from 13 residues. CDR3: CASCEIGNSPLHS. The CDR3 DNA is TGTGCCAGTTGTGAAATCGGCAATTCACCCCTCCACTCT.

Turning to this clonotype: A read error is likely, as this CDR3 ends without the conserved phenylalanine or tryptophan. The DNA is left out, because the CDR3 cannot be placed on it with certainty; the CDR3 is given as TCRdb lists it. The J gene is TRBJ2-1, the V gene TRBV29-1; no DNA check was done on the table's D call, TRBD2. Including both end residues, the CDR3 is 14 amino acids long. Germline CDR1 and CDR2: SQVTM and ANQGSEA. CDR3 residues: CSVGLAGGCNEQLI.

Concerning this clonotype: Sequence at one end of the junction differs from germline and may be a read error. The chain recombines TRBV6-6 with TRBJ2-7; 9 bases are a match to TRBD1. Germline V lookup: CDR1 MNHNY, CDR2 SVGAGI (reference sequence). The length of the CDR3 is 14 residues. CDR3 nucleotides: TGTGTCAGCAGTTCCAACAGGGGGCCCTACGAGCAGTACTTC. It translates to CVSSSNRGPYEQYF.

This chain connects TRBV5-5 to TRBJ1-2; D uncertain. The ends were cut back, 0 bases at V and 14 bases at J, with 17 bases in the middle. This CDR3 is 13 amino acids long. Per the germline V gene, CDR1 is SGHKS and CDR2 is YYEKEE (reference sequence). CDR3 region: CASSLDGFYGKTF. DNA for the CDR3: TGTGCCAGCAGCTTGGATGGGTTCTATGGCAAGACCTTC.

On this clonotype itself: A much larger clone lies one base from this, so it may be a read error. The chain joins TRBV7-9 to TRBJ2-3; no definite D call. The CDR3 spans 14 residues. Germline V lookup: CDR1 SEHNR, CDR2 FQNEAQ (reference sequence). The CDR3 DNA is TGTGTCAGCAGCTTAAACACAGACACAGATACGCAGTATTTT. Translated: CVSSLNTDTDTQYF.

This CDR3 reads CASSYSPGRSTYTQYF. Here the CDR3 DNA reads TGTGCCAGCAGTTACTCTCCGGGTAGGAGCACTTATACGCAGTATTTT. The genes are TRBV6-5 and TRBJ2-3, with D uncertain. V was trimmed by 0 bases and J by 7 bases, leaving 17 bases between them. The CDR3 extends over 16 amino acids. CDR1 is MNHEY and CDR2 is SVGAGI in the germline V gene.

To note about this clonotype: One end of the junction fails to match germline, which may point to a read error. The chain joins TRBV11-2 to TRBJ2-3, with D unresolved. Germline V gene lookup returns CDR1 SGHAT and CDR2 FQNNGV. CDR3 length: 13 amino acids. CDR3 loop: CTRSDRSTDTQYF. Written as DNA, the CDR3 is TGTACCAGGTCTGATCGGAGCACAGATACGCAGTATTTT.

A word on this clonotype: At one of its ends the junction is not consistent with the germline gene, which may arise from a read error. The rearrangement joins TRBV11-2 to TRBJ2-3; D might be TRBD1 or TRBD2, each matching 5 bases. This CDR3 has 15 residues. Germline loops: CDR1 SGHAT, CDR2 FQNNGV. Here the CDR3 reads CASSLVGTGADRQYF. In DNA, the CDR3 is TGTGCCAGCAGCTTAGTGGGGACGGGCGCAGATAGGCAGTATTTT.

A note on this clonotype: Here the CDR3 omits its conserved ending phenylalanine or tryptophan, so a read error is the likely source. No DNA is shown, since the ends of the CDR3 on it are uncertain; the CDR3 is the one TCRdb lists. The chain combines TRBV12-5 with TRBJ2-2; the D call of TRBD1 is as the table states it, not checked on the DNA. Germline V gives CDR1 LGHNT, CDR2 FRNRAP. Termini included, the CDR3 measures 12 amino acids. The CDR3 protein is CASGSGVGEPFL.

The rearrangement uses TRBV6-6 and TRBJ2-1; the D gene is possibly TRBD1 (6 bases). Per germline, CDR1 MNHNY and CDR2 SVGAGI (reference sequence). The CDR3 loop spans 15 amino acids. The CDR3 region is CVIIVTGGLYNEQFF. The DNA of the CDR3 is TGTGTCATCATTGTGACTGGGGGCCTCTACAATGAGCAGTTCTTC.

The count of this clonotype is one. One end of the junction fails to match germline, which may point to a read error. The rearrangement uses TRBV29-1 and TRBJ2-3; 9 nucleotides agree with TRBD1. The CDR3 extends over 17 amino acids. CDR1 is SQVTM and CDR2 is ANQGSEA in the germline V gene. The DNA for the CDR3 is TGCAGCTTACTCCCATATGTGACAGGGGGGGACACAGATATGCAACATTTT. Its translation: CSLLPYVTGGDTDMQHF.

To note about this clonotype: A much more abundant neighbour one base away suggests this may be a read error. This rearrangement joins TRBV15 to TRBJ1-5; D is unresolved. This CDR3 region has 12 residues. Germline V gene sequence: CDR1 LNHNV, CDR2 YYDKDF (reference sequence). DNA for the CDR3: TGTGCCACCAACAGAGTGAATCAGCCCCAGCATTTT. This encodes CATNRVNQPQHF.

This clonotype was seen a handful of times. The chain's CDR3 is CASSESGGGAGPQYF. The CDR3 coding sequence is TGTGCCAGCAGCGAATCGGGGGGGGGCGCGGGGCCGCAGTATTTT. The chain carries TRBV9 and TRBJ2-3; 8 bases are a match to TRBD2. Looked up from germline, CDR1 is SGDLS and CDR2 is YYNGEE. The CDR3 consists of 15 residues. V gave up 3 bases and J gave up 10 bases; unmatched junction bases: 13.

As to this clonotype: This likely comes from a read error, as the CDR3 has no conserved phenylalanine or tryptophan at its end. The limits of the CDR3 on the DNA are not certain, so only TCRdb's listed CDR3 is given. The CDR3 region is CISSQQWGQETQYL. The chain has TRBV4-1 and TRBJ2-5; the table assigns TRBD1, which was not confirmed against the DNA. CDR1 is MGHRA and CDR2 is YSYEKL in the germline V gene. Inclusive of both ends, the CDR3 amounts to 14 amino acids.

Concerning this clonotype: One end of the junction is discordant with germline, which a read error may explain. V gene TRBV29-1 combines with J gene TRBJ2-5; the D gene is possibly TRBD2 (5 bases). The germline V gene encodes CDR1 SQVTM and CDR2 ANQGSEA. This CDR3 has 12 residues. CDR3 protein: CGVEAEGETQYF. CDR3 bases: TGCGGCGTTGAGGCAGAGGGAGAGACCCAGTACTTT.

Worth noting for this clonotype: A read error may explain this, as a much larger clone is one base away. The V gene is TRBV5-1, the J gene TRBJ2-2; 9 bases match TRBD1. Germline V gives CDR1 SGHRS, CDR2 YFSETQ. This CDR3 spans 15 amino acids. The CDR3 DNA reads TGCGCCAGCAGCACCGTCGGGACAGGGACCGGGGACCTGTTTTTT. It codes for CASSTVGTGTGDLFF.

Turning to this clonotype: This may come from a read error, since a much larger clone is one base off. This chain links TRBV28 with TRBJ1-2; no firm D call. Between the trimmed V and J ends, which lost 6 bases and 6 bases, there was a span of 14 bases. The V gene's germline CDR1 is MDHEN and CDR2 SYDVKM. This CDR3 has 13 amino acids. This chain's CDR3 is CASRRTGNDGYTF. CDR3 coding DNA: TGTGCCAGCAGGAGGACGGGGAACGATGGCTACACCTTC.

This clonotype showed up just once. At one boundary the junction diverges from the germline segment, which might be a read error. The V gene is TRBV29-1, the J gene TRBJ2-7; a possible D gene is TRBD2 (5 bases). Germline V gene lookup returns CDR1 SQVTM and CDR2 ANQGSEA. The CDR3 runs to 11 residues. The CDR3 nucleotides are TGCAGTGTTGTCAACGGGAACGAGCAGTACTTC. It translates to CSVVNGNEQYF.

With regard to this clonotype: A much larger clone lies one base from this, so it may be a read error. V gene TRBV6-6 combines with J gene TRBJ1-5; D remains ambiguous. Deletions cut 6 bases from V and 3 bases from J, with 12 bases between. Germline CDR1 MNHNY, CDR2 SVGAGI (reference sequence). The CDR3 contains 14 residues. The CDR3 DNA reads as TGTGCCAGCAGACTACAGATTATCAATCAGCCCCAGCATTTT. It encodes CASRLQIINQPQHF.

V and J are TRBV5-1 and TRBJ2-7; D uncertain. Germline CDR1 SGHRS, CDR2 YFSETQ. There are 14 residues in the CDR3. The V end lost 9 bases, the J end lost 4 bases, and 20 bases lay between the germline ends. In DNA, the CDR3 is TGCGCCAACACCCAAGCCCCTCCGGCATACGAGCAGTACTTC. It encodes CANTQAPPAYEQYF.

This clonotype was counted a single time. The junction departs from the called germline gene at one end, perhaps through a read error. The chain carries TRBV29-1 and TRBJ2-7, with D possibly being TRBD1 (7 bases). Germline lookup yields CDR1 SQVTM and CDR2 ANQGSEA. This CDR3 comprises 14 residues. CDR3 amino acids: CSVERAGQTHEQHF. CDR3 nucleotides: TGCAGCGTTGAAAGGGCGGGACAGACCCACGAGCAGCACTTC.

The sample holds a few counts of this clonotype. The chain uses TRBV6-1 and TRBJ1-5; TRBD1 aligns across 8 bases. V dropped 7 bases and J dropped 10; count of bases not matched to a gene: 18. CDR3 length equals 16 residues. The V gene's germline CDR1 is MNHNS and CDR2 SASEGT. In DNA, the CDR3 is TGTGCCAGCACTGAGGGGGCCCGACAGGGGTCTCAACCCCAGCATTTT. This translates into CASTEGARQGSQPQHF.

About this clonotype: Sequence at one end of the junction differs from germline and may be a read error. The chain uses TRBV5-5 and TRBJ2-5; 10 bases match TRBD1. CDR3 size: 16 residues. Germline V gives CDR1 SGHKS, CDR2 YYEKEE (reference sequence). The CDR3 coding sequence is TGCGCCAGCAGCCACCTTTGGGGACAGGGGCAAGAGACCCAGTACTTC. Its protein is CASSHLWGQGQETQYF. Full variable domain (remainder filled in from reference TRBV5-5 and TRBJ2-5): DAGVTQSPTHLIKTRGQQVTLRCSPISGHKSVSWYQQVLGQGPQFIFQYYEKEERGRGNFPDRFSARQFPNYSSELNVNALLLGDSALYLCASSHLWGQGQETQYFGPGTRLLVL.

The chain combines TRBV10-3 with TRBJ2-7; 8 nucleotides match TRBD1. CDR1 is ENHRY and CDR2 is SYGVKD in the germline V gene. This CDR3 region has 11 residues. J was trimmed by 6 bases and V by 6 bases; bases with no gene match: 1. The CDR3 DNA reads as TGTGCCATCAGCAGGGGGCCCGAGCAGTACTTC. Its protein product is CAISRGPEQYF.

Regarding this clonotype: The germline gene is not matched at one end of the junction; a read error may be the cause. The chain links TRBV12-3 or TRBV12-4 to TRBJ1-1; 8 bases align to TRBD1. The CDR3 is 15 amino acids. The chain's CDR3 is CASNPRGTGDFEAFF. DNA of the CDR3: TGTGCCAGCAATCCCCGGGGGACAGGAGATTTTGAAGCCTTCTTT.

By share, this clonotype ranks as large. The chain recombines TRBV11-2 with TRBJ2-7, with 9 bases aligning to TRBD1. CDR1 SGHAT and CDR2 FQNNGV come from the germline V gene. This CDR3 spans 15 amino acids. V shed 5 bases and J 0 bases; nucleotides not matched to a gene: 5. CDR3 sequence reads: CASSPGTGPSYEQYF. DNA for the CDR3: TGTGCCAGCAGCCCCGGGACAGGGCCCTCCTACGAGCAGTACTTC.

On this clonotype: The junction and the germline gene differ at one end; a read error may be behind it. This rearrangement joins TRBV28 to TRBJ1-5; D is unresolved. Per germline, CDR1 MDHEN and CDR2 SYDVKM. The CDR3 sequence is 15 residues long. The CDR3, as DNA: TGTACCAGCAGTTTACCACGGCAGGCCCAGCAGCTCCAGCATTTT. It codes for CTSSLPRQAQQLQHF.

The J gene is TRBJ2-1, the V gene TRBV4-2; D tentatively fits TRBD1 or TRBD2 (5 bases each). Trimming shortened V by 4 bases and J by 6 bases, and 13 bases separated the two germline ends. The CDR3 length is 14 residues. Germline-derived CDR1 and CDR2 are LGHNA and YNFKEQ. The CDR3 nucleotides are TGTGCCAGCAGCCTAGTTAATGGGGGCAATGAGCAGTTCTTC. It is translated as CASSLVNGGNEQFF.

As regards this clonotype: The missing conserved phenylalanine or tryptophan at the end of this CDR3 makes a read error likely. The DNA is left out, because the CDR3 cannot be placed on it with certainty; the CDR3 is given as TCRdb lists it. The V and J genes are TRBV6-2 or TRBV6-3 and TRBJ1-1; the D segment call TRBD1 is taken from the table without a DNA check. The CDR3 spans 15 residues, counting both ends. The germline V gene encodes CDR1 MNHEY and CDR2 SVGEGT. The CDR3: CASTVQGSGLWEAFI.